Listed here are 16 T cell receptor beta chains from one sample, sequenced in a study of T-cell memory formation after mild COVID-19. One entry per CDR3 protein results from TCRdb running MiXCR on the 5' RACE reads. Among about half a million distinct CDR3 sequences listed, 15% to 20% were seen once. The sample was PBMCs or a T cell subset sorted from them (not recorded which). The source is an adult woman who had mild COVID-19 (a few samples of this study predate the infection). Cell type and time point are not known.

This clonotype was seen more than once but under ten times. V usage is TRBV4-1 and J usage is TRBJ2-7; D is uncertain. Germline V gene sequence: CDR1 MGHRA, CDR2 YSYEKL. The CDR3 is 13 amino acids. The V end was cut by 1 base, the J end by 12 bases, with 16 bases between. CDR3 coding DNA: TGCGCCAGCAGCCAAGTCCTGGCGAACCCAGCGTACTTC. As protein: CASSQVLANPAYF.

This chain joins TRBV9 and TRBJ2-3, with a tentative D call TRBD2 (6 bases). The CDR3 contains 16 residues. V was trimmed by 0 bases and J by 1 base, leaving 12 bases between them. Germline V CDR1 and CDR2: SGDLS, YYNGEE. CDR3 region: CASSVGPGVGTDTQYF. The CDR3 nucleotides read TGTGCCAGCAGCGTAGGTCCGGGAGTGGGCACAGATACGCAGTATTTT.

The CDR3 DNA follows: TGTGCCAGCAGCGCCAGTTCGGGGCGCACAGATACGCAGTATTTT. Protein sequence: CASSASSGRTDTQYF. The chain is built from TRBV9 and TRBJ2-3, with D perhaps matching TRBD1 or TRBD2 (5 bases each). The ends were cut back, 3 bases at V and 1 base at J, with 12 bases in the middle. Germline loops: CDR1 SGDLS, CDR2 YYNGEE. The CDR3 covers 15 residues.

This clonotype showed up many times. The chain is built from TRBV7-3 and TRBJ2-7; D is uncertain. Germline V gene lookup returns CDR1 SGHTA and CDR2 FQGTGA. V dropped 1 base and J dropped 5 bases, with 9 bases sitting between them. The CDR3 extends over 13 amino acids. The CDR3 nucleotides read TGTGCCAGCAGCTTAAACGAAAACGACGAGCAGTACTTC. It codes for CASSLNENDEQYF. The variable domain in full, completed from reference TRBV7-3 and TRBJ2-7, reads GAGVSQTPSNKVTEKGKYVELRCDPISGHTALYWYRQSLGQGPEFLIYFQGTGAADDSGLPNDRFFAVRPEGSVSTLKIQRTERGDSAVYLCASSLNENDEQYFGPGTRLTVT.

This clonotype turned up a few times. V usage is TRBV11-1 and J usage is TRBJ2-1; 8 bases fit TRBD2. The germline CDR1 and CDR2 sequences are SGHAT and FQDESV (reference sequence). The length of the CDR3 is 12 residues. After removal of 7 bases from V and 7 bases from J, the junction contained 3 bases not matched to a gene. CDR3 DNA: TGTGCCAGCAAGACGGGAGGGAATGAGCAGTTCTTC. It is translated as CASKTGGNEQFF.

This clonotype showed up just a few times. The chain joins TRBV10-3 to TRBJ1-1; tentative D call: TRBD1 (5 bases). Trimming took off 6 bases at V and 0 bases at J, with 11 bases between the two ends. Per the germline V gene, CDR1 is ENHRY and CDR2 is SYGVKD. The CDR3 covers 14 residues. CDR3 sequence: CAISVGRMNTEAFF. CDR3 DNA: TGTGCCATCAGCGTGGGACGGATGAACACTGAAGCTTTCTTT.

The DNA of the CDR3 is TGTGCCAGCTCCTCTTTGGCGTGGACTGAAGCTTTCTTT. Protein product: CASSSLAWTEAFF. The chain uses TRBV12-3 or TRBV12-4 and TRBJ1-1; D gene uncertain. The ends were cut back, 8 bases at V and 5 bases at J, with 15 bases in the middle. This CDR3 region has 13 residues.

This clonotype was seen a handful of times. This chain connects TRBV2 to TRBJ2-5, with 9 positions matching TRBD1. CDR3 length: 15 amino acids. The V gene's germline CDR1 is SNHLY and CDR2 FYNNEI. V shed 6 bases, J shed 2 bases, and the junction held 7 bases outside the gene matches. CDR3 DNA: TGTGCCAGCAGGAGAGGGGGGACAGGGCAAGAGACCCAGTACTTC. Its translation is CASRRGGTGQETQYF.

This clonotype was found many times. The chain uses TRBV7-3 and TRBJ2-2; D is unresolved. The V gene's germline CDR1 is SGHTA and CDR2 FQGTGA. CDR3 length: 13 residues. Trimming cost V 2 bases and J 6 bases, with 7 bases left between them. CDR3 protein: CASSLVLSGELFF. For the CDR3, the DNA is TGTGCCAGCAGCTTAGTCCTGTCCGGGGAGCTGTTTTTT.

Only a few counts were recorded for this clonotype. V is TRBV12-3 or TRBV12-4 and J is TRBJ2-1, with 16 bases fitting TRBD2. Losses at the gene ends were 6 bases for V and 4 bases for J; bases not matched to a gene: 6. The CDR3 is 17 amino acids. CDR3 bases: TGTGCCAGCAGCGGGACTAGCGGGAGGGTCCCTTACAATGAGCAGTTCTTC. Its protein product is CASSGTSGRVPYNEQFF.

This chain uses TRBV12-3 or TRBV12-4 with TRBJ1-1, with D tentatively TRBD1 (6 bases). Trimming pared 7 bases from V and 3 bases from J, leaving 12 bases between. The CDR3 consists of 13 residues. CDR3 sequence: CASNPGGHTEAFF. Written as DNA, the CDR3 is TGTGCCAGCAACCCCGGGGGGCACACTGAAGCTTTCTTT.

This clonotype was detected only a few times. A read error may produce the germline difference seen at one junction end. The chain uses TRBV6-5 and TRBJ1-1; D is undetermined. The CDR3 consists of 11 residues. In germline, CDR1 is MNHEY, CDR2 SVGAGI. CDR3 bases: TGTGCCAGCAATCTGCCCCCTGAGGCTTTCTTT. It is translated as CASNLPPEAFF.

Many counts were recorded for this clonotype. The chain recombines TRBV7-8 with TRBJ2-1, with TRBD2 as a possible D gene (6 bases). Germline V gives CDR1 SGHVS, CDR2 FQNEAQ. Trimming left V 5 bases short and J 0 bases short, with 14 bases between. This CDR3 has 16 residues. CDR3 sequence: CASSPGTLSSYNEQFF. The CDR3 DNA reads as TGTGCCAGCAGCCCTGGGACTCTCTCCTCCTACAATGAGCAGTTCTTC. The whole variable domain, filled in from reference TRBV7-8 and TRBJ2-1, reads GAGVSQSPRYKVAKRGQDVALRCDPISGHVSLFWYQQALGQGPEFLTYFQNEAQLDKSGLPSDRFFAERPEGSVSTLKIQRTQQEDSAVYLCASSPGTLSSYNEQFFGPGTRLTVL.

With regard to this clonotype: A clone one base away is much larger, so this may be a read error. J is TRBJ2-3 and V is TRBV7-9; D is undetermined. V was shortened by 4 bases and J by 5 bases, with 7 bases between the two germline ends. Germline assignment: CDR1 SEHNR and CDR2 FQNEAQ (reference sequence). The CDR3 is 12 residues long. The CDR3 DNA sequence: TGTGCCAGCAGCTCCTGGGGAGATACGCAGTATTTT. Translating gives CASSSWGDTQYF.

The chain recombines TRBV18 with TRBJ2-7, with TRBD2 identical over 15 bases. CDR3 length equals 17 residues. Trimming removed 3 bases from V and 6 bases from J; junction bases left unmatched: 9. Looked up from germline, CDR1 is KGHSH and CDR2 is LQKENI. The CDR3 DNA reads as TGTGCCAGCTCACCCAATGGACTAGCGGGAGGGGGTTTCGAGCAGTACTTC. It codes for CASSPNGLAGGGFEQYF.

V gene TRBV2 combines with J gene TRBJ2-7, with 8 bases identical to TRBD2. Germline values: CDR1 SNHLY, CDR2 FYNNEI. The CDR3 length is 13 residues. J lost 5 bases, V lost 6 bases, and 6 bases had no gene match. For the CDR3, the DNA is TGTGCCAGCAGCGGGACTAGTAGCAACGAGCAGTACTTC. It codes for CASSGTSSNEQYF.